A single sample is the source of the 5 T cell receptor beta chains below, sequenced in a study of shared clonotypes between healthy human individuals. Method: immunoSEQ multiplex PCR; TCRdb's copy keeps in-frame clones and lacks some. Among around 940,000 clones listed, 76% were seen once. Sequencing used memory CD4+ T cells sorted from blood. Indicated subset: CD45RA-negative fraction. The receptors were sampled from a man aged 18 to 29 in good health.

This chain links TRBV5-1 with TRBJ2-5; D gene uncertain. Germline V CDR1 and CDR2: SGHRS, YFSETQ. The CDR3 sequence is 12 residues long. V was clipped by 0 bases and J by 5 bases, with 5 bases between them. The CDR3 protein is CASSLGDETQYF. CDR3 in DNA: TGCGCCAGCAGCTTGGGCGATGAGACCCAGTACTTC.

The chain carries TRBV20-1 and TRBJ2-3; D gene uncertain. This CDR3 contains 11 residues. Germline CDR1 is DFQATT and CDR2 is SNEGSKA (reference sequence). The V end lost 7 bases, the J end lost 2 bases, and 7 bases lay between the germline ends. The CDR3 region has the DNA TGCAGTGTTGGGCACACAGATACGCAGTATTTT. This codes for CSVGHTDTQYF.

The chain recombines TRBV5-1 with TRBJ2-3, with D perhaps assigned TRBD1 or TRBD2 (6 bases each). The CDR3 runs 15 residues. Germline CDR1 reads SGHRS; CDR2 reads YFSETQ. Trimming left V 4 bases short and J 2 bases short, with 14 bases between. CDR3 nucleotides: TGCGCCAGCAGCATAAGGGGGGAGAACACAGATACGCAGTATTTT. Protein product: CASSIRGENTDTQYF.

V is TRBV4-3 and J is TRBJ1-2, with 9 bases matching TRBD1. CDR1 is LGHNA, CDR2 YSLEER, per germline. J was trimmed by 5 bases and V by 4 bases; bases with no gene match: 2. There are 13 residues in the CDR3. CDR3 amino acids: CASSRDRDYGYTF. For the CDR3, the DNA is TGCGCCAGCAGCCGGGACAGGGATTATGGCTACACCTTC.

The sample holds a few counts of this clone. This chain connects TRBV4-3 to TRBJ2-3, with 8 positions matching TRBD2. The length of the CDR3 is 16 residues. J was trimmed by 0 bases and V by 4 bases; bases with no gene match: 6. The germline gives CDR1 LGHNA, CDR2 YSLEER. DNA of the CDR3: TGCGCCAGCAGCCTCCGTGCTAGCGGGAGCACAGATACGCAGTATTTT. Its translation is CASSLRASGSTDTQYF.